This T cell receptor (beta chain) was recovered during a study of shared clonotypes between healthy human individuals (TCRdb year 2020). For the wider study: The cohort included three men and a couple of women between 18 and 49 years of age. For each donor, CD4 naive and CD4 memory were each run on three plates, CD8 naive on two plates, and CD8 memory on one plate. Each donor's leukapheresis produced roughly between about 0.8 and 8.9 billion PBMCs. To increase sequencing depth and limit assay-specific biases, different laboratories used diverse techniques to prepare libraries and sequence TCR repertoires. Blood TCR repertoires of roughly five healthy adults were deeply sequenced to estimate repertoire size and the extent of clonotype sharing between individuals.

The full study reports these points: Because the study included a small number of donors, the genetic and exposure-history diversity represented was limited. Even with the large sequencing depth, rarefaction of the sorted-subset datasets indicated that sequencing was incomplete. Pairwise subsampling led to the expectation that sequencing depth would affect the degree of clonotype sharing among donors. About 5% of naive CD4, approximately 3.7% of naive CD8, about 2.1% of memory CD4, and 0.35% to 0.4% of memory CD8 clonotypes were shared across a handful of donors. Compared with non-shared clonotypes, the clonotypes found in all four sorted-subset donors had higher generation probabilities. Sampling was limited to blood, and TCR repertoires in tissue likely differ from TCR repertoires in blood. Naive subsets generally had larger estimated clonotype richness than memory subsets.

The donors were healthy, HIV-negative adults who had no recently reported acute infections or vaccinations. Only Caucasian adults living in Nashville, Tennessee, USA were represented among the donors. CD4+ T cells were enriched by magnetic negative selection, after which naive cells were positively selected on CD45RA and the negative fraction was taken as the memory subset. Blood was obtained by leukapheresis, after which PBMCs were separated by Ficoll-Histopaque density gradient centrifugation and cryopreserved in liquid nitrogen vapor phase. Purity and quantity of every magnetically sorted T cell population were checked by analytical flow cytometry. Each sorted fraction had its genomic DNA isolated and then quantified by UV absorbance on a Nanodrop 2000c. For this clone: Its antigen remains unidentified. No quality values exist for individual bases; no much larger clone is one base distant.

Using the deep immunoSEQ assay, multiplex PCR amplified TCR CDR3 regions from genomic DNA. Extracted genomic DNA from each cell subset was spread evenly across all wells of several immunoSEQ 96-well plates, with each plate serving as a replicate. Each replicate PCR for sorted subsets received 150 to 250 ng genomic DNA, equal to about 30,000 T cell genomes. Purified libraries were measured with a Qubit 3.0 fluorometer, size-checked on a Bioanalyzer 2100, and measured again with the KAPA Library Quantification kit. A separate single-read 150-cycle Illumina NextSeq 550 flow cell was used to sequence each immunoSEQ 96-well plate. As for the authors' bioinformatics: Because only junctional sequences without quality scores were contained in the immunoSEQ output, filtering matching that applied to full-length reads could not be performed. To assign V/J genes and CDR3, sequences were annotated against IMGT germline references using PyIR, a Python wrapper for IgBLAST v1.9. Reads were removed for weak V/J assignments (E-value above 1e-6), missing CDR3, stop codons, out-of-frame junctions, or ambiguous translated residues. V3J clonotypes were defined by identical inferred V gene, J gene, and CDR3 amino acid sequence. The percentage overlap between two repertoires was calculated by dividing the number of shared unique clonotypes by the size of the smaller repertoire. Three approaches were used to assess repertoire richness: RTK rarefaction, the Chao1 estimator, and Recon v2.1 estimates of unobserved clonotypes. For all TCRbeta clonotypes obtained by the gDNA method from a few donors, generation probabilities were computed with OLGA. TCRdb carries this immuneACCESS record with in-frame sequences only. Its versions omit some clonotypes, under half of them owing to an unresolved V gene in the studies checked, with the rest unexplained. The D gene and trimming were derived from the DNA, and the V and J assignments and clone size from that table. Present in this sample are about 1.5 million clones, roughly 98% of which were seen just once. The ten largest account for about 0.4% of the sample.

The specimen sequenced was naive CD4+ T cells sorted from blood. Interpreted using the paper, the cell subset or site label stands for: CD45RA+ positively selected. This receptor was obtained from a man aged 25 to 40 in good health.

The nucleotides are TGTGCCAGCAGTGAAAGAGGGGTTCGGGGTCAGCCCCAGCATTTT. It is translated as CASSERGVRGQPQHF. Recombination linked TRBV6-1 to TRBJ1-5; TRBD1 could be the D gene, as 5 bases match. The V and J ends are trimmed by 2 bases and 6 bases, leaving 14 bases between them. The CDR3 measures 15 amino acids from cysteine to phenylalanine. Solely the CDR3 DNA is kept, with 45 bases framed from the first base. CDR1 and CDR2, per the germline V gene, are MNHNS and SASEGT.